The following is a T cell receptor beta chain sequence with its context. Its antigen is unknown. The sample comes from a study of cytomegalovirus exposure and HLA in healthy donors. Study-wide findings and caveats: Roughly 170 TCR beta chains were listed as cytomegalovirus-associated. In vitro testing confirmed a few CMV-associated chains as specific for CMV antigens.

CDR1 SQVTM and CDR2 ANQGSEA come from the germline V gene. The CDR3 runs to 18 residues. V lost 7 bases, J lost 1 base, and 14 bases stayed unmatched. Assay: immunoSEQ multiplex PCR; the TCRdb copy retains only in-frame clones and omits some. The data hold fewer than 400,000 clones, with roughly 87% observed a single time. This clonotype originated in a man younger than 45 in good health and CMV-seronegative. The sample consisted of PBMCs. The chain has TRBV29-1 and TRBJ2-5; 14 positions match TRBD2. For the CDR3, the DNA is TGCAGCGGAGAGAGTGGGGGACTAGCGGGAGCATCCCAAGAGACCCAGTACTTC. Translation: CSGESGGLAGASQETQYF.